These 16 T cell receptor beta chains were all obtained from the same sample, sequenced in a study of T cell responses to AZD1222 COVID-19 vaccine. TCRdb's table, derived via immunoSEQ multiplex PCR, lists solely in-frame clones and lacks some. Seen here are 150,000 to 200,000 clones, just over 90% observed once, and the top ten hold less than 1.3%. This specimen was peripheral blood, taken 28 days after the second AZD1222 dose. These receptors all come from an adult who received the AZD1222 COVID-19 vaccine.

The chain employs TRBV19 and TRBJ2-1; D could derive from TRBD1 or TRBD2 (5 bases each). From germline, CDR1 is LNHDA and CDR2 SQIVND (reference sequence). The V end lost 0 bases, the J end lost 4 bases, and 10 bases lay between the germline ends. This CDR3 comprises 15 residues. The CDR3 DNA sequence: TGTGCCAGTAGTATAGATCGTGGGGGATACAATGAGCAGTTCTTC. Amino acid sequence: CASSIDRGGYNEQFF. Full variable domain (remainder filled in from reference TRBV19 and TRBJ2-1): DGGITQSPKYLFRKEGQNVTLSCEQNLNHDAMYWYRQDPGQGLRLIYYSQIVNDFQKGDIAEGYSVSREKKESFPLTVTSAQKNPTAFYLCASSIDRGGYNEQFFGPGTRLTVL.

The CDR3 nucleotides read TGTGCCAGCAGTTCTGAGTATGCAGCTTTCTTT. It codes for CASSSEYAAFF. This rearrangement joins TRBV6-1 to TRBJ1-1; D gene uncertain. The CDR3 totals 11 residues. Per germline, CDR1 MNHNS and CDR2 SASEGT. Trimming cost V 5 bases and J 10 bases, with 11 bases left between them.

This chain links TRBV6-5 with TRBJ1-1; 9 nucleotides match TRBD1. Trimming took 4 bases from V and 1 from J; bases not matched to a gene: 7. CDR1 and CDR2 (germline): MNHEY, SVGAGI. This CDR3 is 16 amino acids long. CDR3 in DNA: TGTGCCAGCAGTTTTCGGACAGGGGAACCGAACACTGAAGCTTTCTTT. It encodes CASSFRTGEPNTEAFF.

The chain carries TRBV5-4 and TRBJ1-2; the D is unclear. The CDR3 runs to 14 residues. Germline V gene lookup returns CDR1 SGHNT and CDR2 YYREEE (reference sequence). Trimming removed 1 base at V and 4 bases at J, with 11 bases between. As DNA, the CDR3 is TGTGCCAGCAGCTTGAAACTGGCCAGCTATGGCTACACCTTC. Amino acids: CASSLKLASYGYTF.

This chain uses TRBV3-1 (or the pseudogene TRBV3-2) with TRBJ1-4, with 7 bases lining up with TRBD1. The CDR3 extends over 19 amino acids. J gave up 4 bases and V 6 bases, and 20 bases lay outside the gene matches. CDR1 LGHDT and CDR2 YNNKEL come from the germline V gene (reference sequence). CDR3 coding DNA: TGTGCCAGCAGTCTACAGAAGTCGGGACAGCGAAGACATAATGAAAAACTGTTTTTT. As protein: CASSLQKSGQRRHNEKLFF.

This sequence joins TRBV5-1 and TRBJ2-5, with TRBD2 as a possible D gene (6 bases). V lost 2 bases and J 9 bases, leaving 20 bases between the germline ends. In germline, CDR1 is SGHRS, CDR2 YFSETQ. The CDR3 length is 15 residues. CDR3: CASSLSVGTGGAQYF. CDR3 DNA sequence: TGCGCCAGCAGCTTATCCGTCGGTACAGGCGGGGCCCAGTACTTC.

CDR3 loop: CSVEEGRGLGYTF. The CDR3 DNA reads TGCAGCGTTGAAGAGGGAAGGGGGCTTGGCTACACCTTC. The chain employs TRBV29-1 and TRBJ1-2; 7 bases agree with TRBD1. CDR1 is SQVTM, CDR2 ANQGSEA, per germline. The CDR3 is 13 amino acids. V lost 0 bases and J lost 7; bases outside the gene matches: 5.

The rearrangement joins TRBV18 to TRBJ2-1; possibly TRBD1 for D (5 bases). Germline assignment: CDR1 KGHSH and CDR2 LQKENI. Between the trimmed V and J ends, which lost 5 bases and 7 bases, there was a span of 9 bases. The CDR3 is made up of 12 amino acids. CDR3 nucleotide sequence: TGTGCCAGCTCAGGGGCGGCTAATGAGCAGTTCTTC. It codes for CASSGAANEQFF.

Only a few counts were recorded for this clone. The rearrangement uses TRBV5-8 and TRBJ1-3; D is uncertain. Germline V gene data show CDR1 as SGHTS and CDR2 as YDEGEE. The V and J ends lost 3 bases and 3 bases respectively, with 7 bases between them. The CDR3 contains 13 residues. CDR3 protein: CASSYLHGNTIYF. Here the CDR3 DNA reads TGTGCCAGCAGCTATCTGCATGGAAACACCATATATTTT. Complete variable domain (other parts from reference TRBV5-8 and TRBJ1-3): EAGVTQSPTHLIKTRGQQATLRCSPISGHTSVYWYQQALGLGLQFLLWYDEGEERNRGNFPPRFSGRQFPNYSSELNVNALELEDSALYLCASSYLHGNTIYFGEGSWLTVV.

The rearrangement joins TRBV5-1 to TRBJ2-3; D gene uncertain. The V end was cut by 4 bases, the J end by 4 bases, with 10 bases between. The CDR3 contains 13 residues. Germline lookup yields CDR1 SGHRS and CDR2 YFSETQ. CDR3 amino acids: CASSDGPPDTQYF. The CDR3 DNA sequence: TGCGCCAGCAGCGATGGACCCCCAGATACGCAGTATTTT.

The genes are TRBV11-3 and TRBJ2-5, with 8 bases aligning to TRBD1. Germline V gene sequence: CDR1 SGHNT, CDR2 YENEEA. V was pared by 3 bases and J by 5 bases, with 5 bases of the junction left unmatched. This CDR3 comprises 14 residues. The CDR3 DNA reads as TGTGCCAGCAGCTTGGGACAGGCGGCCGAGACCCAGTACTTC. Its protein is CASSLGQAAETQYF. The whole variable domain, remainder taken from reference TRBV11-3 and TRBJ2-5, is EAGVVQSPRYKIIEKKQPVAFWCNPISGHNTLYWYLQNLGQGPELLIRYENEEAVDDSQLPKDRFSAERLKGVDSTLKIQPAELGDSAVYLCASSLGQAAETQYFGPGTRLLVL.

The chain joins TRBV25-1 to TRBJ2-1, with D uncertain. Trimming took off 3 bases at V and 0 bases at J, with 6 bases between the two ends. The CDR3 runs to 14 residues. Germline V gives CDR1 MGHDK, CDR2 SYGVNS. The CDR3 spells CASSDGFSYNEQFF. The DNA for the CDR3 is TGTGCCAGCAGTGACGGATTCTCCTACAATGAGCAGTTCTTC. The full variable domain, in which reference TRBV25-1 and TRBJ2-1 provide the parts outside the CDR3, is EADIYQTPRYLVIGTGKKITLECSQTMGHDKMYWYQQDPGMELHLIHYSYGVNSTEKGDLSSESTVSRIRTEHFPLTLESARPSHTSQYLCASSDGFSYNEQFFGPGTRLTVL.

The chain uses TRBV30 and TRBJ2-7; 7 bases are a match to TRBD1. This CDR3 comprises 12 residues. Germline assignment: CDR1 GTSNPN and CDR2 SVGIG (reference sequence). J was trimmed by 4 bases and V by 2 bases; bases with no gene match: 2. In DNA, the CDR3 is TGTGCCTGGAGTTCACAGGGGTACGAGCAGTACTTC. Residues: CAWSSQGYEQYF. Variable domain in full (rest from reference TRBV30 and TRBJ2-7): SQTIHQWPATLVQPVGSPLSLECTVEGTSNPNLYWYRQAAGRGLQLLFYSVGIGQISSEVPQNLSASRPQDRQFILSSKKLLLSDSGFYLCAWSSQGYEQYFGPGTRLTVT.

The gene calls are TRBV5-5 and TRBJ1-3; D gene uncertain. From germline, CDR1 is SGHKS and CDR2 YYEKEE (reference sequence). V lost 3 bases, J lost 0 bases, and 7 bases lay in between. This CDR3 contains 14 residues. CDR3 in amino acids: CASSYASSGNTIYF. In DNA form, the CDR3 reads TGTGCCAGCAGCTACGCTTCCTCTGGAAACACCATATATTTT. The full variable domain, completed using reference TRBV5-5 and TRBJ1-3, is DAGVTQSPTHLIKTRGQQVTLRCSPISGHKSVSWYQQVLGQGPQFIFQYYEKEERGRGNFPDRFSARQFPNYSSELNVNALLLGDSALYLCASSYASSGNTIYFGEGSWLTVV.

The chain combines TRBV27 with TRBJ1-2, with no clear D. This CDR3 is built from 15 residues. V lost 3 bases and J lost 0, with 11 bases in between. CDR1 and CDR2 (germline): MNHEY, SMNVEV (reference sequence). CDR3 nucleotide sequence: TGTGCCAGCAGTTTGGAGGGCCGAGCTAACTATGGCTACACCTTC. It yields the protein CASSLEGRANYGYTF.

The chain joins TRBV19 to TRBJ1-1; 7 nucleotides align to TRBD1. The germline V gene has CDR1 LNHDA and CDR2 SQIVND (reference sequence). V gave up 6 bases and J gave up 7 bases; unmatched junction bases: 11. This CDR3 comprises 14 residues. For the CDR3, the DNA is TGTGCCAGTAGCCCTTACAGGGGACATTTTGAAGCTTTCTTT. This translates into CASSPYRGHFEAFF.